One and the same sample provided the 29 T cell receptor beta chains below, sequenced in a study of beta chain features in type 1 diabetes. Expressed TCRB transcripts were sequenced because the entire RNA isolate underwent reverse transcription. TCRdb's copy holds only in-frame clones and misses some; the assay was immunoSEQ multiplex PCR. The data show under 950,000 clones, roughly a sixth seen once. The sequenced sample consisted of naive CD4+ T cells from blood. Every receptor here comes from a woman between 18 and 29 years old in good health.

The gene calls are TRBV28 and TRBJ2-7; 7 bases map to TRBD2. From germline, CDR1 is MDHEN and CDR2 SYDVKM. V was pared by 8 bases and J by 1 base, with 17 bases of the junction left unmatched. The CDR3 runs 17 residues. DNA of the CDR3: TGTGCCAGCGCCCCTAACCGGGGCGGGGGAGAGTCCTACGAGCAGTACTTC. Translating gives CASAPNRGGGESYEQYF.

The rearrangement links TRBV27 to TRBJ2-5, with 9 positions matching TRBD1. CDR1 is MNHEY, CDR2 SMNVEV, per germline (reference sequence). The trim removed 4 bases at V and 2 bases at J, leaving 5 bases unmatched. This CDR3 is 15 amino acids long. The CDR3 is CASSSRQGGQETQYF. The DNA for the CDR3 is TGTGCCAGCAGTTCCCGACAGGGGGGACAAGAGACCCAGTACTTC.

This chain connects TRBV5-4 to TRBJ2-5; D not resolved. The CDR3 has 15 residues. V was shortened by 4 bases and J by 5 bases, with 18 bases between the two germline ends. The germline V gene encodes CDR1 SGHNT and CDR2 YYREEE (reference sequence). The CDR3 DNA reads TGTGCCAGCAGCCCCCTCGCCACCACCGAGGAGACCCAGTACTTC. Residues: CASSPLATTEETQYF.

This chain uses TRBV7-3 with TRBJ2-7; tentative D call: TRBD1 (5 bases). The CDR3 consists of 14 residues. Germline CDR1 is SGHTA and CDR2 is FQGTGA. Trimming left V 2 bases short and J 3 bases short, with 11 bases between. CDR3 DNA: TGTGCCAGCAGCTTACAGGGCGGATACTACGAGCAGTACTTC. Its protein is CASSLQGGYYEQYF.

V and J are TRBV7-8 and TRBJ2-3; D tentatively fits TRBD1 or TRBD2 (5 bases each). The CDR3 has 18 residues. Germline V CDR1 and CDR2: SGHVS, FQNEAQ. V was pared by 7 bases and J by 2 bases, with 25 bases between. The DNA of the CDR3 is TGTGCCAGCACCATAGCGCCCGGACACCGCCGTGCCACAGATACGCAGTATTTT. This gives the protein CASTIAPGHRRATDTQYF.

The V gene is TRBV28, the J gene TRBJ2-1, with D maybe TRBD2 (6 bases). The CDR3 spans 20 residues. Trimming removed 4 bases from V and 3 bases from J, with 28 bases in between. The germline V gene encodes CDR1 MDHEN and CDR2 SYDVKM. DNA of the CDR3: TGTGCCAGCAGTTACGTTGTTCAGCGGGCGGGGATTGGGCACTACAATGAGCAGTTCTTC. Translating it yields CASSYVVQRAGIGHYNEQFF.

There are a few counts of this clone. At one end, the junction sequence differs from germline, possibly due to a read error. This chain joins TRBV7-2 and TRBJ2-7; 9 bases match TRBD2. The CDR3 covers 15 residues. Germline V gene sequence: CDR1 SGHTA, CDR2 FQGNSA. CDR3 in DNA: TGTGCCAGCAGCCTAGCGGGATCAATCTCCTACGAGCAGTACTTC. Translating it yields CASSLAGSISYEQYF.

A few counts support this clone. V usage is TRBV7-6 and J usage is TRBJ2-3; TRBD2 aligns across 12 bases. Per germline, CDR1 SGHVS and CDR2 FNYEAQ. The CDR3 consists of 19 residues. V gave up 5 bases and J gave up 4 bases; unmatched junction bases: 16. The CDR3 loop is CASSPRSSGRASVADTQYF. The CDR3 DNA follows: TGTGCCAGCAGCCCGCGATCTAGCGGGAGGGCCAGCGTAGCAGATACGCAGTATTTT.

The table lists this clone with a few counts. V is TRBV7-2 and J is TRBJ1-3, with 10 bases aligning to TRBD1. The ends lost 6 bases at V and 4 bases at J; junction bases unmatched: 6. Germline V CDR1 and CDR2: SGHTA, FQGNSA. This CDR3 comprises 15 residues. CDR3 in amino acids: CASRETGGAGNTIYF. CDR3 coding DNA: TGTGCCAGCAGAGAGACAGGGGGCGCCGGAAACACCATATATTTT.

This clone came up a few times. The CDR3 is CASRIQGAEGDTQYF. The CDR3 nucleotides are TGTGCCAGCAGGATACAGGGGGCCGAGGGAGATACGCAGTATTTT. V gene TRBV7-9 combines with J gene TRBJ2-3; 9 bases fit TRBD1. The CDR3 is made up of 15 amino acids. The germline V gene has CDR1 SEHNR and CDR2 FQNEAQ (reference sequence). V lost 6 bases and J lost 5; bases outside the gene matches: 9.

The chain employs TRBV6-1 and TRBJ1-2; no definite D call. CDR1 and CDR2 from the germline V gene are MNHNS and SASEGT. Deletions cut 7 bases from V and 3 bases from J, with 9 bases between. The CDR3 has 12 amino acids. As DNA, the CDR3 is TGTGCCAGCAACCAGGACTACTATGGCTACACCTTC. As protein: CASNQDYYGYTF.

The CDR3, as DNA: TGTGCCAGCAGTCTACAAGGGGACACAAATCAGCCCCAGCATTTT. As protein: CASSLQGDTNQPQHF. The chain employs TRBV27 and TRBJ1-5; D perhaps matches TRBD1 (6 bases). Trimming stripped 5 bases from V and 4 bases from J, with 15 bases between. Germline loops: CDR1 MNHEY, CDR2 SMNVEV (reference sequence). This CDR3 region has 15 residues.

This chain joins TRBV21-1 and TRBJ2-7; whether TRBD1, the table's D call, matches the DNA was not checked. TRBV21-1 is shown as a pseudogene. The CDR3 length is 13 residues. The CDR3 loop reads CATSPGGDYEQYF. For the CDR3, the DNA is TGTGCCACCTCCCCAGGGGGAGACTACGAGCAGTACTTC.

The chain is built from TRBV25-1 and TRBJ1-4; D remains ambiguous. Trimming took 4 bases from V and 4 from J, leaving 7 bases between them. Per the germline V gene, CDR1 is MGHDK and CDR2 is SYGVNS. This CDR3 contains 13 residues. The CDR3, as DNA: TGTGCCAGCAGTGGAACTTTTAATGAAAAACTGTTTTTT. This sequence encodes CASSGTFNEKLFF.

V and J are TRBV15 and TRBJ2-7; 7 bases fit TRBD2. Germline CDR1 reads LNHNV; CDR2 reads YYDKDF (reference sequence). J lost 6 bases, V lost 4 bases, and 9 bases had no gene match. The CDR3 has 14 residues. The CDR3 here is CATSKPGGTGEQYF. The CDR3 bases are TGTGCCACCAGCAAGCCGGGAGGAACTGGCGAGCAGTACTTC.

This clone was seen more than once but under ten times. The chain is built from TRBV19 and TRBJ2-5; possibly TRBD2 for D (6 bases). V lost 6 bases and J lost 4, with 18 bases in between. The length of the CDR3 is 15 residues. CDR1 and CDR2 from the germline V gene are LNHDA and SQIVND (reference sequence). CDR3: CASSLIAAGRETQYF. CDR3 nucleotide sequence: TGTGCCAGTAGCCTAATAGCGGCAGGGCGAGAGACCCAGTACTTC.

The gene calls are TRBV6-1 and TRBJ2-7; 8 bases are shared with TRBD1. This CDR3 is 14 amino acids long. J was trimmed by 2 bases and V by 3 bases; bases with no gene match: 3. Germline V lookup: CDR1 MNHNS, CDR2 SASEGT. The CDR3 coding sequence is TGTGCCAGCAGTGATGGGACAGGAGCCTACGAGCAGTACTTC. Its protein product is CASSDGTGAYEQYF.

With respect to this clone: At the DNA level, this CDR3 is encoded by other sequences in the same sample as well. The V and J genes are TRBV7-2 and TRBJ2-1; TRBD2 might be the D (5 bases). The CDR3 length is 15 residues. Per the germline V gene, CDR1 is SGHTA and CDR2 is FQGNSA. Trimming left V 1 base short and J 0 bases short, with 7 bases between. The chain's CDR3 is CASSLGGGSYNEQFF. The DNA of the CDR3 is TGTGCCAGCAGCTTAGGCGGAGGCTCCTACAATGAGCAGTTCTTC.

A few counts support this clone. The same CDR3 is also encoded by other DNA sequences in this sample. The genes are TRBV29-1 and TRBJ2-6; perhaps TRBD1 as D (6 bases). The length of the CDR3 is 14 residues. Germline-derived CDR1 and CDR2 are SQVTM and ANQGSEA. V shed 4 bases and J shed 2 bases, with 9 bases lying between them. CDR3 amino acids: CSVVGGAGANVLTF. The CDR3 nucleotides read TGCAGCGTTGTAGGGGGAGCTGGGGCCAACGTCCTGACTTTC.

This clone has a handful of counts. CDR3 loop: CAIKQGNEQFF. The CDR3 coding sequence is TGTGCCATAAAACAGGGGAATGAGCAGTTCTTC. The chain uses TRBV10-3 and TRBJ2-1; TRBD1 matches at 7 bases. The CDR3 consists of 11 residues. Germline assignment: CDR1 ENHRY and CDR2 SYGVKD. The trim removed 9 bases at V and 7 bases at J, leaving 3 bases unmatched.

This clone was seen more than once but under ten times. The genes are TRBV18 and TRBJ2-1; D possibly uses TRBD1 or TRBD2 (5 bases each). CDR3 length equals 14 residues. Germline assignment: CDR1 KGHSH and CDR2 LQKENI. V lost 0 bases and J 8 bases, leaving 11 bases between the germline ends. CDR3 residues: CASSPPGRAYEQFF. The CDR3 nucleotides are TGTGCCAGCTCACCACCGGGACGAGCCTATGAGCAGTTCTTC.

The V and J genes are TRBV7-6 and TRBJ1-1; D gene unclear. The germline gives CDR1 SGHVS, CDR2 FNYEAQ. The CDR3 has 14 amino acids. The V gene lost 3 bases and the J gene lost 3 bases, with 11 bases spanning the gap. The CDR3 bases are TGTGCCAGCAGCTTTGGGGTGGCGGACACTGAAGCTTTCTTT. It yields the protein CASSFGVADTEAFF.

The V call is TRBV4-2, the J call TRBJ2-1; TRBD2 agrees at 8 bases. J lost 10 bases, V lost 2 bases, and 16 bases had no gene match. The germline gives CDR1 LGHNA, CDR2 YNFKEQ. The CDR3 spans 17 residues. Written as DNA, the CDR3 is TGTGCCAGCAGCCAATCAGGACTAGCCCCACGTACAAGGGAGCAGTTCTTC. It is translated as CASSQSGLAPRTREQFF.

The gene calls are TRBV11-2 and TRBJ2-2, with 9 bases that match TRBD1. J was trimmed by 4 bases and V by 6 bases; bases with no gene match: 6. Looked up from germline, CDR1 is SGHAT and CDR2 is FQNNGV. The CDR3 has 15 residues. The CDR3 region is CASRGTGSVTGELFF. The CDR3 DNA is TGTGCCAGCAGGGGGACAGGGTCGGTCACCGGGGAGCTGTTTTTT.

The J gene is TRBJ2-7, the V gene TRBV2; 10 bases agree with TRBD2. CDR3 size: 15 residues. Looked up from germline, CDR1 is SNHLY and CDR2 is FYNNEI. V lost 7 bases and J lost 0; bases outside the gene matches: 6. The CDR3 coding sequence is TGTGCCAGCAACAATCAGCGGGGGGGCTCCTACGAGCAGTACTTC. Protein: CASNNQRGGSYEQYF.

This clone turned up a few times. The chain uses TRBV5-6 and TRBJ2-5; TRBD1 is a possible D gene (7 bases). V was cut by 0 bases and J by 5 bases, with 17 bases left in between. The germline V gene has CDR1 SGHDT and CDR2 YYEEEE. The CDR3 length is 16 residues. The CDR3 reads CASSLDRGTVGETQYF. The CDR3 nucleotides are TGTGCCAGCAGCTTGGATCGCGGGACAGTAGGGGAGACCCAGTACTTC.

The table lists this clone with a few counts. V and J are TRBV6-1 and TRBJ2-2, with TRBD2 identical over 12 bases. From germline, CDR1 is MNHNS and CDR2 SASEGT. J lost 2 bases, V lost 4 bases, and 2 bases had no gene match. The CDR3 consists of 16 residues. The CDR3: CASSGLAGENTGELFF. The CDR3 DNA reads as TGTGCCAGCAGTGGACTAGCGGGAGAAAACACCGGGGAGCTGTTTTTT.

This chain uses TRBV11-1 with TRBJ2-7; 9 bases align to TRBD2. Germline values: CDR1 SGHAT, CDR2 FQDESV (reference sequence). Unmatched junction bases numbered 9, after V lost 2 bases and J lost 7 bases. The CDR3 has 15 residues. Here the CDR3 DNA reads TGTGCCAGCAGCTTAATGGGTGTGACTAGCGGTGAGCAGTACTTC. As protein: CASSLMGVTSGEQYF.

This clone was seen a handful of times. The chain employs TRBV2 and TRBJ2-1, with 10 nucleotides matching TRBD2. The CDR3 covers 16 residues. Germline trimming cut 0 bases from V and 10 bases from J; bases unmatched to any gene: 9. The V gene's germline CDR1 is SNHLY and CDR2 FYNNEI. This CDR3 reads CASSEAQVAGGLEQFF. CDR3 DNA: TGTGCCAGCAGTGAAGCGCAGGTAGCGGGAGGCCTAGAGCAGTTCTTC.